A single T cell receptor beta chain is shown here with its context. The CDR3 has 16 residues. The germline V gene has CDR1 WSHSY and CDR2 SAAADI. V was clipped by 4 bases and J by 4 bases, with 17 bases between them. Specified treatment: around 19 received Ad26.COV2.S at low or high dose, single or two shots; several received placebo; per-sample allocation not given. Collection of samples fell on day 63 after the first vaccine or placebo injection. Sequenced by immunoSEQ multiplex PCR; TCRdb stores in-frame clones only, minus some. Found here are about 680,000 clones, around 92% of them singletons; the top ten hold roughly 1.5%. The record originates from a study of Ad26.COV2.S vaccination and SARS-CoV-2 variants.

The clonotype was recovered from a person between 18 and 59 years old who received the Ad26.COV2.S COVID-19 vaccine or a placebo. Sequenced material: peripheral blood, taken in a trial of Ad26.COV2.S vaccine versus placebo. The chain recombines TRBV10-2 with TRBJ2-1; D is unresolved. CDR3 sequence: CASSAFDFYPYNEQFF. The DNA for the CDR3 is TGCGCCAGCAGTGCCTTTGACTTTTACCCGTACAATGAGCAGTTCTTC.